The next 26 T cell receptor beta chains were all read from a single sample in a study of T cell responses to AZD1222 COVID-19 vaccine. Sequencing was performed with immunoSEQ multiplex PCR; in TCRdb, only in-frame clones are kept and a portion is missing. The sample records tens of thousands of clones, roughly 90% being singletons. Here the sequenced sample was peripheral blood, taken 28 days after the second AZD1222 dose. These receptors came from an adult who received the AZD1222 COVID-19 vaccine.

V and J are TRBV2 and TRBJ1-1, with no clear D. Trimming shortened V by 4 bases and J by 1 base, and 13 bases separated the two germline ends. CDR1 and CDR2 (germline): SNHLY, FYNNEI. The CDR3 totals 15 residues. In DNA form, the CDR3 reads TGTGCCAGCAGTGGGATGGGGAGGCGGAACACTGAAGCTTTCTTT. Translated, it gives CASSGMGRRNTEAFF.

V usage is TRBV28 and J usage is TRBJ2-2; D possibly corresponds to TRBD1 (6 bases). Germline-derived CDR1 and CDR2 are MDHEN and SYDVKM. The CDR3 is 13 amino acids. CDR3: CSTGTRSTGELFF. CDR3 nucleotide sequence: TGTTCTACAGGGACCAGATCCACCGGGGAGCTGTTTTTT.

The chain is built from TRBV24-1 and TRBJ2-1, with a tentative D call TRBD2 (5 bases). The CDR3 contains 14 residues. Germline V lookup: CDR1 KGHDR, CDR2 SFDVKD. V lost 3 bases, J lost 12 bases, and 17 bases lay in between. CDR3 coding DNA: TGTGCCACCAGTGATCCCCCGGGGTCCCCCGGGCAGTTCTTC. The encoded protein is CATSDPPGSPGQFF.

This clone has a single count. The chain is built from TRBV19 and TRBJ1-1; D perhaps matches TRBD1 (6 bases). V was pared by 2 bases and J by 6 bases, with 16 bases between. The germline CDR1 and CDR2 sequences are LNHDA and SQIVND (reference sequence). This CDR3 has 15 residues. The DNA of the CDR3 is TGTGCCAGTAGTATACGGGGGGCACAGGCCCCTGAAGCTTTCTTT. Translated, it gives CASSIRGAQAPEAFF.

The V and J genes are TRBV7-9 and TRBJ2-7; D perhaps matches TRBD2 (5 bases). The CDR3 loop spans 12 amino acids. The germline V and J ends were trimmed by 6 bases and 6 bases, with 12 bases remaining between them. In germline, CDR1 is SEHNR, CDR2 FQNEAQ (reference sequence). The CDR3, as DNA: TGTGCCAGCAGTCCGGGGAGAGTCGAGCAGTACTTC. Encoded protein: CASSPGRVEQYF.

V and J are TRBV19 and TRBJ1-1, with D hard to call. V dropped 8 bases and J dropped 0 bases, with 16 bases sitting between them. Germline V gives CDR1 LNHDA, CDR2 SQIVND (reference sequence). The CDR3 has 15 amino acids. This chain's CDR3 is CASLDGSLLNTEAFF. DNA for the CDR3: TGTGCCAGTTTGGATGGATCCTTACTGAACACTGAAGCTTTCTTT.

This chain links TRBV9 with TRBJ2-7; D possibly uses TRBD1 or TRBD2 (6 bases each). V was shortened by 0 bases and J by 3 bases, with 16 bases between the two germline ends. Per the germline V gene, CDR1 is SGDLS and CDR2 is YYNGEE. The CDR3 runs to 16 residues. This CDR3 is CASSVGGGDMGYEQYF. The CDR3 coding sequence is TGTGCCAGCAGCGTAGGGGGCGGGGACATGGGCTACGAGCAGTACTTC.

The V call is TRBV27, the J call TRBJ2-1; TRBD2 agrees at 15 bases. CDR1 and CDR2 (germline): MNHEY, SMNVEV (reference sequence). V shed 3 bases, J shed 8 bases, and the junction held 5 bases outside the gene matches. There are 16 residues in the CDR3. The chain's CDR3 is CASSLMGLAGGYEQFF. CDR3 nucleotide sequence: TGTGCCAGCAGTTTGATGGGACTAGCGGGAGGATATGAGCAGTTCTTC.

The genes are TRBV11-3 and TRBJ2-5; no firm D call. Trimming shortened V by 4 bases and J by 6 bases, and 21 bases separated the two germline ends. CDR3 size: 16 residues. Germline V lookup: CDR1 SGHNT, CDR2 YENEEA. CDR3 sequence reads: CASSSVPARPRQTQYF. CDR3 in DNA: TGTGCCAGCAGCTCCGTCCCGGCCCGCCCAAGGCAGACCCAGTACTTC.

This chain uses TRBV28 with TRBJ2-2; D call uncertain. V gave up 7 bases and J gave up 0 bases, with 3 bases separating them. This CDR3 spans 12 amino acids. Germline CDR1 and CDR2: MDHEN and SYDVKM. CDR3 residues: CASTPNTGELFF. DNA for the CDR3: TGTGCCAGCACCCCGAACACCGGGGAGCTGTTTTTT.

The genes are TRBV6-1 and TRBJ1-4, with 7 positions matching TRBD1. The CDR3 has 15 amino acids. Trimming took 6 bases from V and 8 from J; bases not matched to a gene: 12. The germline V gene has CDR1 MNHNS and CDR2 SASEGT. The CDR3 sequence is CASRPPGQKEEKLFF. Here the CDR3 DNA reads TGTGCCAGCAGACCCCCGGGACAGAAGGAGGAAAAACTGTTTTTT.

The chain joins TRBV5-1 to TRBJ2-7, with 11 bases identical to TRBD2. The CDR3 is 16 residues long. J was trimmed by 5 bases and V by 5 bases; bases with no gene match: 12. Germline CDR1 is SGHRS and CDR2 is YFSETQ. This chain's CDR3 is CASRIVTSGSINEQYF. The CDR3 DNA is TGCGCCAGCAGAATCGTCACTAGCGGGAGTATCAACGAGCAGTACTTC. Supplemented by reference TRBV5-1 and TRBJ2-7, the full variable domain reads KAGVTQTPRYLIKTRGQQVTLSCSPISGHRSVSWYQQTPGQGLQFLFEYFSETQRNKGNFPGRFSGRQFSNSRSEMNVSTLELGDSALYLCASRIVTSGSINEQYFGPGTRLTVT.

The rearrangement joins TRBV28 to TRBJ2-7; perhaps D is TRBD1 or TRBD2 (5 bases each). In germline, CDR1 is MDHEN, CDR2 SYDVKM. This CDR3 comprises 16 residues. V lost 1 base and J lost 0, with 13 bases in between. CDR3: CASSLSWDGSSYEQYF. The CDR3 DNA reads TGTGCCAGCAGTTTATCCTGGGACGGCAGCTCCTACGAGCAGTACTTC.

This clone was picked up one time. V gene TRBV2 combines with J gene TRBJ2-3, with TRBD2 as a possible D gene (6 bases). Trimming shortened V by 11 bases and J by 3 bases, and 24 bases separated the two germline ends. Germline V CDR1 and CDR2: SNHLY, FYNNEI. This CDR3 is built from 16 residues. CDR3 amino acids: CAGGPEGLVRTDTQYF. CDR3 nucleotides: TGTGCCGGAGGGCCCGAGGGGCTCGTGAGGACAGATACGCAGTATTTT.

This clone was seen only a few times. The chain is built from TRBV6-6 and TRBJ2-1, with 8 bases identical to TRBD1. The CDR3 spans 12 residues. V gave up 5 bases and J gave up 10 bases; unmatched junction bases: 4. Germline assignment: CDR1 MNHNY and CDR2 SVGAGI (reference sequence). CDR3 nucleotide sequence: TGTGCCAGCAGTGGGACAGGCCGAGAGCAGTTCTTC. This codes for CASSGTGREQFF.

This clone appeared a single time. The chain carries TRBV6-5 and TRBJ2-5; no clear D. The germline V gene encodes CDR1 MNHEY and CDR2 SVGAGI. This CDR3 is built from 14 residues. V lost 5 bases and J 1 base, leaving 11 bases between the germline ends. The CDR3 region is CASSPSRAQETQYF. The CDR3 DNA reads TGTGCCAGCAGTCCCTCAAGGGCCCAAGAGACCCAGTACTTC.

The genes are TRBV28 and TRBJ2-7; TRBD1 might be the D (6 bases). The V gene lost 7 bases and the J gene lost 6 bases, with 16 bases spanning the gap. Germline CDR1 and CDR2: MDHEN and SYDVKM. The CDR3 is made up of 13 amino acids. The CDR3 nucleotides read TGTGCCAGCACTATCGGGACATCTGGCGAGCAGTACTTC. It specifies CASTIGTSGEQYF.

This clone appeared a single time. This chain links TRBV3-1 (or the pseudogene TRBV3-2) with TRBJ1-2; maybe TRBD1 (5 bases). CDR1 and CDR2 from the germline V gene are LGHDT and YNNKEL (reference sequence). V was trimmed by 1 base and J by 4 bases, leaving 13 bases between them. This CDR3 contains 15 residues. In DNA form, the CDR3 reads TGTGCCAGCAGCCAAGTCCCCGGGGGTGGCTATGGCTACACCTTC. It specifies CASSQVPGGGYGYTF.

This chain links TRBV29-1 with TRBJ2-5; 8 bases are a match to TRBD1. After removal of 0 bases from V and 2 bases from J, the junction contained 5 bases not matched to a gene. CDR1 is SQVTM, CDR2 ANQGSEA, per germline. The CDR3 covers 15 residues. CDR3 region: CSVEDIQGEQETQYF. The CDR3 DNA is TGCAGCGTTGAAGATATACAGGGGGAGCAAGAGACCCAGTACTTC.

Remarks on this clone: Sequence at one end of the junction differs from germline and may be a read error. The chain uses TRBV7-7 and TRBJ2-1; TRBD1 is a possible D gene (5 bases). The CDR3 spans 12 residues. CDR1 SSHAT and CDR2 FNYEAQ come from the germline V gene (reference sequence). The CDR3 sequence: CASSPGPPQQFF. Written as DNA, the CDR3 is TGTGCTAGCAGCCCAGGGCCCCCCCAGCAGTTCTTC.

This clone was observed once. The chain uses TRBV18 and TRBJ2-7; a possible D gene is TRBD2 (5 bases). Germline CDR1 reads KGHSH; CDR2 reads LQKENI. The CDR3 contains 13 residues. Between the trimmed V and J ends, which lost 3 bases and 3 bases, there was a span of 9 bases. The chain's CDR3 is CASSPLLGYEQYF. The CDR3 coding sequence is TGTGCCAGCTCACCCCTACTAGGCTACGAGCAGTACTTC.

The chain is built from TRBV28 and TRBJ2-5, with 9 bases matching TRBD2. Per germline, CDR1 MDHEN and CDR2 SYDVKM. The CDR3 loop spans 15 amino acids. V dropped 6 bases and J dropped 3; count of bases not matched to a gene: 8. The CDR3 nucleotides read TGTGCCAGCAGCCACGGGACTAGCAGAGAAGAGACCCAGTACTTC. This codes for CASSHGTSREETQYF.

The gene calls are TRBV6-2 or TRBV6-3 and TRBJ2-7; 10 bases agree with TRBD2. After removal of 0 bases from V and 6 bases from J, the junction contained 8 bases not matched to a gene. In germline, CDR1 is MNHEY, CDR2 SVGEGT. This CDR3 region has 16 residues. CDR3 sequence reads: CASSYSGLAGVSEQYF. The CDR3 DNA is TGTGCCAGCAGTTACTCCGGGCTAGCGGGAGTAAGCGAGCAGTACTTC.

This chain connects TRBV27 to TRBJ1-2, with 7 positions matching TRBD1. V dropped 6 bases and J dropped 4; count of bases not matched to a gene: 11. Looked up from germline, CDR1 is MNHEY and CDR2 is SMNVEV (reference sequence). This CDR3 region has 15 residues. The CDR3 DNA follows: TGTGCCAGCAGCCCACAGGGGCGTTCGGGCTATGGCTACACCTTC. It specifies CASSPQGRSGYGYTF.

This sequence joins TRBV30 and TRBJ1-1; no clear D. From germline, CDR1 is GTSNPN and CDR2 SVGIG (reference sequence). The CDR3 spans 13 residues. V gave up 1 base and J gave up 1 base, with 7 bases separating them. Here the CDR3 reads CAWSGEGNTEAFF. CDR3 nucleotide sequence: TGTGCCTGGAGTGGTGAGGGGAACACTGAAGCTTTCTTT.

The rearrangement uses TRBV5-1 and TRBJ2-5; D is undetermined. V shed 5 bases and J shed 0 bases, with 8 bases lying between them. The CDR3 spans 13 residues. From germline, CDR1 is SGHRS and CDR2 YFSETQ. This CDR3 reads CASSRSNQETQYF. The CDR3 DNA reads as TGCGCCAGCAGTCGGTCGAACCAAGAGACCCAGTACTTC.